This T cell receptor beta chain is drawn from a study of human T cells and chemical hapten exposure (dated by TCRdb to 2020 to 2023). The study in broad terms: For sensitization, 2% DPC in acetone was applied to a 2 cm by 2 cm area of upper inner arm skin. Patch testing was done on the upper back using Finn chambers containing 0.01% DPC, and results were scored after 6 days according to International Contact Dermatitis Research Group standards. Approximately 28 alopecia patients gave blood for TCR sequencing at one to four time points (pre-sensitization, 2, 6 and 24 weeks). This study followed changes in the peripheral blood TCR repertoire in vivo during primary and secondary sensitization of alopecia patients to the hapten diphenylcyclopropenone (DPC). Libraries were combined into a pool for sequencing, and differences in TCR yield between samples came mainly from small differences in library volumes within the pool. Most of the patients in the cohort were female, and the cohort covered alopecia areata with under or over 50% scalp involvement, alopecia totalis and alopecia universalis. Blood samples were taken from patients before sensitization (week 0) and at 2, 6 and about 24 weeks after DPC sensitization. Weekly therapeutic DPC doses were additionally applied to the scalp of patients throughout the roughly 25-week study period.

The CDR3 spans 16 residues, from the cysteine through the phenylalanine. The read is trimmed to its CDR3 DNA, 48 bases read in frame from base 1. The germline V gene provides CDR1 SGHRS and CDR2 YFSETQ. Clipping removes 6 bases from V and 0 bases from J, with 4 as the unmatched junction base count. The investigation overall reported the following: DPC sensitization did not change the number of TCRs with a frequency above 1 in 1000, and there was no evidence of changes in global repertoire structure. Patch test score was positively correlated with the number of PT1 expanded TCRs, with significance at thresholds 8, 16 and 32 but not at 4. Significantly more large CDR3 similarity clusters were formed by expanded TCRs than by pre-sensitization or healthy control sets, consistent with antigen-driven responses. All patients had alopecia, a presumed autoimmune disease, so their immune response might differ from that of healthy individuals. Repeated subsampling changed both the strength of the expansion versus patch-test correlation and the threshold at which that correlation became significant.

What this sample's time point label stands for: patch test 2, 6 weeks after DPC sensitization. The sample's treatment or condition label, decoded: therapeutic diphenylcyclopropenone sensitization with weekly scalp DPC. At every patch-test visit, the blood draw took place before the patch test was put on. Eligible patients were aged 18 to 70, diagnosed with alopecia, deemed suitable for DPC therapy, and excluded if pregnant. Unfractionated whole blood was collected in Tempus Blood RNA tubes, and total RNA was extracted from that blood. The method behind the library was RACE. The instrument given in TCRdb is NextSeq 500. During library preparation, unique molecular identifiers were attached to individual cDNA molecules so that TCRs could be counted in a quantitative, reproducible way. Each blood RNA sample was used to sequence both TCR alpha and TCR beta chains. Per the original workflow: The median number of TCRs per sample was some 100,000, ranging from roughly 20,000 to 700,000. The Decombinator software suite was used to annotate the V, J and CDR3 of the TCR reads. For the PS versus PT1 abundance plots, all samples were subsampled to the same number of TCRs (28,000). TCRs were defined as expanded if absent before sensitization and observed at least eight times at the 2-week time point. The raw public data were reprocessed by TCRdb itself: fastp quality trimming at Q25, MiXCR clonotype calling, in-frame beta chains only. Each CDR3 protein appears once, grouped with its most common genes and DNA. The V and J calls and clone size are TCRdb's, not the authors'. The sample table records roughly 140,000 distinct CDR3 sequences; about 11% of these occur just once. The ten largest clones take up 1.4% of the sample.

Regarding this clonotype: Its antigen remains undetermined. One base away there is no much larger clone; base qualities are not given.

Recombination connected TRBV5-1 to TRBJ2-5; the junction holds 14 bases that match TRBD2. The source of this sequence is a woman between 45 and 65 years old with alopecia areata. Some clones in this sample may be carry-over from other donors' samples. The sample in question was whole blood, obtained in connection with sensitization to the hapten diphenylcyclopropenone (DPC). This receptor carries the CDR3 CASKGLAGVNQETQYF. Here is the DNA: TGCGCCAGCAAGGGACTAGCGGGAGTAAACCAAGAGACCCAGTACTTC.